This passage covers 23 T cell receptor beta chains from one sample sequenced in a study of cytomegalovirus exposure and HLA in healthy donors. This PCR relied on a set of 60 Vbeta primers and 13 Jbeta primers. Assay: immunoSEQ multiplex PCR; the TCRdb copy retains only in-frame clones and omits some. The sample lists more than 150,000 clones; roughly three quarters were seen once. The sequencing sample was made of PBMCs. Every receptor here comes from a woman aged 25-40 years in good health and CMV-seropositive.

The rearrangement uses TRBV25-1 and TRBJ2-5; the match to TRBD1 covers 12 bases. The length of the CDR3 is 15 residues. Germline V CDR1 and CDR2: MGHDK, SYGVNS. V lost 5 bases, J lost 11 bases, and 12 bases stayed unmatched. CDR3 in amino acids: CASSLTGTGGGEQYF. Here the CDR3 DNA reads TGTGCCAGCAGTTTGACCGGGACAGGGGGCGGGGAGCAGTACTTC.

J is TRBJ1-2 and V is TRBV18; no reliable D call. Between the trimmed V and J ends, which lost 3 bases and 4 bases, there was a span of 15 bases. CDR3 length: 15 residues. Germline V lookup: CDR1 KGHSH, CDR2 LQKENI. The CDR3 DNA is TGTGCCAGCTCACCGGGTTCCTCAGGAACCTATGGCTACACCTTC. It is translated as CASSPGSSGTYGYTF.

The CDR3 coding sequence is TGTGCCAGCAACTGGGGGGGCGGGGAGCTGTTTTTT. It yields the protein CASNWGGGELFF. This chain connects TRBV2 to TRBJ2-2, with TRBD2 identical over 7 bases. The germline CDR1 and CDR2 sequences are SNHLY and FYNNEI. V lost 7 bases and J lost 7; bases outside the gene matches: 3. The CDR3 is made up of 12 amino acids.

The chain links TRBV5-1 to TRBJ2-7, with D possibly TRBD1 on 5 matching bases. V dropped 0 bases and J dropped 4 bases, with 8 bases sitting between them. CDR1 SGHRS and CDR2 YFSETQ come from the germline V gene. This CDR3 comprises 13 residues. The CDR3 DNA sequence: TGCGCCAGCAGCTTGGCCTACAGGTACGAGCAGTACTTC. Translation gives CASSLAYRYEQYF. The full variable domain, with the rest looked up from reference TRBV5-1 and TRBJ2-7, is KAGVTQTPRYLIKTRGQQVTLSCSPISGHRSVSWYQQTPGQGLQFLFEYFSETQRNKGNFPGRFSGRQFSNSRSEMNVSTLELGDSALYLCASSLAYRYEQYFGPGTRLTVT.

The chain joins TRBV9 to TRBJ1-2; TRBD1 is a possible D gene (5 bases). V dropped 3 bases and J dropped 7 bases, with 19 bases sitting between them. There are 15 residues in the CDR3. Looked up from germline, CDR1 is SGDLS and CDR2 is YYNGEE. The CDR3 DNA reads TGTGCCAGCAGCGGCGGGGGAGGGGCTGATGGTGGCTACACCTTC. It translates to CASSGGGGADGGYTF.

The CDR3 is CASSPTPGGSTDTQYF. CDR3 bases: TGTGCCAGCTCACCCACGCCGGGAGGCAGCACAGATACGCAGTATTTT. This chain uses TRBV18 with TRBJ2-3, with 7 nucleotides matching TRBD2. Looked up from germline, CDR1 is KGHSH and CDR2 is LQKENI. CDR3 length: 16 amino acids. Unmatched junction bases numbered 6, after V lost 3 bases and J lost 0 bases.

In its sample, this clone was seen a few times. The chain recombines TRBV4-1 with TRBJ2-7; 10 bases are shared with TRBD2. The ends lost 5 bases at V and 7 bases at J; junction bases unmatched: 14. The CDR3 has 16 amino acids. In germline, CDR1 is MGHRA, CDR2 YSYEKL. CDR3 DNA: TGCGCCAGCAGCGACGTACGGACTAGCGGCCTCAGGGAGCAGTACTTC. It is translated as CASSDVRTSGLREQYF.

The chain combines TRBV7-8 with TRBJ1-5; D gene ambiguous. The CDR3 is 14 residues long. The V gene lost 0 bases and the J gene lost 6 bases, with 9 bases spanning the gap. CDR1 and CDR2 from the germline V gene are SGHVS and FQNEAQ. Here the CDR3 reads CASSLASTAQPQHF. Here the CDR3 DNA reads TGTGCCAGCAGCTTAGCTAGCACGGCTCAGCCCCAGCATTTT. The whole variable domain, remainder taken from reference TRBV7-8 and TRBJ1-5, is GAGVSQSPRYKVAKRGQDVALRCDPISGHVSLFWYQQALGQGPEFLTYFQNEAQLDKSGLPSDRFFAERPEGSVSTLKIQRTQQEDSAVYLCASSLASTAQPQHFGDGTRLSIL.

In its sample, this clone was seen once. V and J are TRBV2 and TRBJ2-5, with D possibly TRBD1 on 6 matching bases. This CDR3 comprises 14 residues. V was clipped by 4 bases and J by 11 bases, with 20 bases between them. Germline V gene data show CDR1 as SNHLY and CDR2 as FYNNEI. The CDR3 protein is CASSGQGTAEEQYF. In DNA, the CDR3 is TGTGCCAGCAGTGGGCAGGGGACGGCTGAAGAGCAGTACTTC.

CDR3 residues: CASSQDGRGRGETQYF. The CDR3, as DNA: TGCGCCAGCAGCCAAGATGGCAGGGGGCGGGGAGAGACCCAGTACTTC. This rearrangement joins TRBV4-3 to TRBJ2-5, with 8 bases fitting TRBD1. V dropped 0 bases and J dropped 4; count of bases not matched to a gene: 7. The CDR3 is 16 residues long. Germline CDR1 LGHNA, CDR2 YSLEER.

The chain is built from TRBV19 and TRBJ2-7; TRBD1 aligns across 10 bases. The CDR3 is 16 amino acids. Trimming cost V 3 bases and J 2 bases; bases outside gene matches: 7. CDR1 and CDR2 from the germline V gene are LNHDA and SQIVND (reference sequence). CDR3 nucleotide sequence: TGTGCCAGTAGTATTAAGGGGACAGGGGCCACCTACGAGCAGTACTTC. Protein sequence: CASSIKGTGATYEQYF.

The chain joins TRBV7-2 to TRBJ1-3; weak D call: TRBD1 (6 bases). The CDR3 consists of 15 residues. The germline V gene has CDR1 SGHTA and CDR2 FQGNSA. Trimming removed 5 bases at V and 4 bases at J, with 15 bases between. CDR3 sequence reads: CASSPYTGSGNTIYF. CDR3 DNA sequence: TGTGCCAGCAGCCCCTATACAGGGTCCGGAAACACCATATATTTT.

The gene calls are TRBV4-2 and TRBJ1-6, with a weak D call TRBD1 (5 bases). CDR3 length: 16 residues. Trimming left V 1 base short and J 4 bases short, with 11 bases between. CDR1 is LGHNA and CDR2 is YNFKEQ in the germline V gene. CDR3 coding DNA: TGTGCCAGCAGCCAAGGGGTACAGGAATATAATTCACCCCTCCACTTT. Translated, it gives CASSQGVQEYNSPLHF.

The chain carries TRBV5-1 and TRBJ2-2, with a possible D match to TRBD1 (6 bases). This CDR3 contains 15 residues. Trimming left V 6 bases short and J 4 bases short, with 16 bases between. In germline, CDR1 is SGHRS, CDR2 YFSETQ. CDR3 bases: TGCGCCAGCAACCGACAGGAAGGCTCCACCGGGGAGCTGTTTTTT. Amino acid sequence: CASNRQEGSTGELFF. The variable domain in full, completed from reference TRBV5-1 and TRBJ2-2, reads KAGVTQTPRYLIKTRGQQVTLSCSPISGHRSVSWYQQTPGQGLQFLFEYFSETQRNKGNFPGRFSGRQFSNSRSEMNVSTLELGDSALYLCASNRQEGSTGELFFGEGSRLTVL.

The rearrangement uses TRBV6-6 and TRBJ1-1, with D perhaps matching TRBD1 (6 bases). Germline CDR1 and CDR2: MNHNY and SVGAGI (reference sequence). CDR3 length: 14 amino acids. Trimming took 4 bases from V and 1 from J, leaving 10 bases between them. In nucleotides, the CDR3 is TGTGCCAGCAGTTTTAACAGGGAGAACACTGAAGCTTTCTTT. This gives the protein CASSFNRENTEAFF.

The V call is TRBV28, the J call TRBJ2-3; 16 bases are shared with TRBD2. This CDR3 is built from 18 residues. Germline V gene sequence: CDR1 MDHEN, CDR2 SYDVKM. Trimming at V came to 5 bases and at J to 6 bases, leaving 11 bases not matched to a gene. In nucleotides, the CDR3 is TGTGCCAGCAGTCAAATCCCCGGGACTAGCGGGGGGGCGGATACGCAGTATTTT. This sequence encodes CASSQIPGTSGGADTQYF.

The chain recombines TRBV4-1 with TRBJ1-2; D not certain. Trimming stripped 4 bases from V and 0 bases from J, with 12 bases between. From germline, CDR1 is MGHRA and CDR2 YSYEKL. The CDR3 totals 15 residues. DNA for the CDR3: TGCGCCAGCAGCCTTGGGGAGAACTCTAACTATGGCTACACCTTC. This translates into CASSLGENSNYGYTF.

The CDR3 DNA follows: TGTGCCAGCAAATCCGGGACAGGGACCTCACCCCTCCACTTT. Translated: CASKSGTGTSPLHF. The V gene is TRBV11-3, the J gene TRBJ1-6; 9 bases line up with TRBD1. Germline lookup yields CDR1 SGHNT and CDR2 YENEEA. Trimming took 7 bases from V and 10 from J; bases not matched to a gene: 8. The CDR3 has 14 residues.

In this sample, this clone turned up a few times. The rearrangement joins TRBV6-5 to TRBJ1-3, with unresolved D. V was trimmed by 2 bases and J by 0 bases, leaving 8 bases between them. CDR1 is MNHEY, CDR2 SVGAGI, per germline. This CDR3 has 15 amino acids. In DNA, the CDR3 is TGTGCCAGCAGTTACGCGGAGTCCTCTGGAAACACCATATATTTT. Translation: CASSYAESSGNTIYF.

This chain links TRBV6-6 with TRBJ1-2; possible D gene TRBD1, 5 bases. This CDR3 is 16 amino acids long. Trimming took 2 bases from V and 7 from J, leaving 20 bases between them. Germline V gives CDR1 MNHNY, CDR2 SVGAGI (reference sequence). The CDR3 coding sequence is TGTGCCAGCAGTTACGATCCCCGAGAGCGGGGCGGTGGCTACACCTTC. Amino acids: CASSYDPRERGGGYTF.

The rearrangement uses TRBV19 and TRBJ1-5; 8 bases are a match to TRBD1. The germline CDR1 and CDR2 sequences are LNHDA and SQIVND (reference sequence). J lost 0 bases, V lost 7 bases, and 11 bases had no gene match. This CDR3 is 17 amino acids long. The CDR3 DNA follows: TGTGCCAGTACCTGGACAGGGCTCCGGGATAGCAATCAGCCCCAGCATTTT. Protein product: CASTWTGLRDSNQPQHF.

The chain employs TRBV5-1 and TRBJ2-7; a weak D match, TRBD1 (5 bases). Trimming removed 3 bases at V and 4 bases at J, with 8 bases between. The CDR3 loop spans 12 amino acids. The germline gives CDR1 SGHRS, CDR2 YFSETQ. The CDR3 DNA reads TGCGCCAGCAGCTCGGACATGTACGAGCAGTACTTC. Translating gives CASSSDMYEQYF.

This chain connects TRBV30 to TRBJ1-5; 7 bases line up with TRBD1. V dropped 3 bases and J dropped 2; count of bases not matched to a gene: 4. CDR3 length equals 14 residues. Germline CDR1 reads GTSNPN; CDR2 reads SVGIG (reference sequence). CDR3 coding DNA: TGTGCCTGGAGCCTTGGGACAGGCAATCAGCCCCAGCATTTT. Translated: CAWSLGTGNQPQHF.